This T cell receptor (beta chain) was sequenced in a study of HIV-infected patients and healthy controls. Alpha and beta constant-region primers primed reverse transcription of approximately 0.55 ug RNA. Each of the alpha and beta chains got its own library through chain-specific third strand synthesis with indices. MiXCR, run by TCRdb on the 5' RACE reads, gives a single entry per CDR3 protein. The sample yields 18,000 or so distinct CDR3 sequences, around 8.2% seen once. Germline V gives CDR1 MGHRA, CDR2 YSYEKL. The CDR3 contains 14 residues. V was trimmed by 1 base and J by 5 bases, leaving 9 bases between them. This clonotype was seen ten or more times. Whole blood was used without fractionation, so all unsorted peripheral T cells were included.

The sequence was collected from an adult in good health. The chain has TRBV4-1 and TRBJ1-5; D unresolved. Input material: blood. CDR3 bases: TGCGCCAGCAGCCAAGTCCTTCGAGATCAGCCCCAGCATTTT. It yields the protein CASSQVLRDQPQHF.